A selection of T cell receptor beta chains follows, all from one sample in a study of OX40 agonist ivuxolimab in advanced cancers. Only in-frame clones appear in the TCRdb table, and some are missing; sequencing was by immunoSEQ multiplex PCR. The table includes 80,000 to 90,000 clones, under 90% detected once. The sequencing here drew on CD4+ or CD8+ T cells sorted from blood, taken in a trial of the OX40 agonist ivuxolimab. These TCRs come from an adult with an advanced solid tumor such as melanoma, head and neck, liver or kidney cancer. The CDR3 runs from the conserved cysteine through the conserved F or W. The order of the fields is V gene, D gene, J gene, clone size, CDR3 protein, CDR3 DNA. D genes are given only for firm matches. Size tells how often a clone was seen (once, few, many) or the class of an expanded clone, and some rows leave it out.

v_call: TRBV28
d_call: TRBD1
j_call: TRBJ1-1
clone_size: -
cdr3_aa: CASSRLTGVGTEAFF
cdr3_nt: TGTGCCAGCAGCCGACTGACAGGGGTCGGGACTGAAGCTTTCTTT

v_call: TRBV11-2
d_call: TRBD2
j_call: TRBJ2-5
clone_size: -
cdr3_aa: CASSYHTSGASQETQYF
cdr3_nt: TGTGCCAGCAGCTACCATACTAGCGGGGCGTCCCAAGAGACCCAGTACTTC

v_call: TRBV6-1
d_call: TRBD1
j_call: TRBJ1-5
clone_size: -
cdr3_aa: CASSELQGASQPQHF
cdr3_nt: TGTGCCAGCAGTGAGCTTCAGGGGGCGAGTCAGCCCCAGCATTTT

v_call: TRBV5-1
d_call: -
j_call: TRBJ1-1
clone_size: -
cdr3_aa: CASSPSAGKNTEAFF
cdr3_nt: TGCGCCAGCAGCCCCTCTGCCGGGAAAAACACTGAAGCTTTCTTT

v_call: TRBV7-3
d_call: -
j_call: TRBJ1-1
clone_size: few
cdr3_aa: CASSQTFRDTEAFF
cdr3_nt: TGTGCCAGCAGCCAGACTTTCAGGGACACTGAAGCTTTCTTT

v_call: TRBV15
d_call: TRBD1
j_call: TRBJ1-2
clone_size: -
cdr3_aa: CATSLWTGGDGYTF
cdr3_nt: TGTGCCACCAGCCTTTGGACAGGGGGCGATGGCTACACCTTC

v_call: TRBV6-5
d_call: -
j_call: TRBJ1-3
clone_size: -
cdr3_aa: CASSYSLSTGGNTIYF
cdr3_nt: TGTGCCAGCAGTTACTCGTTGAGTACGGGTGGAAACACCATATATTTT

v_call: TRBV6-1
d_call: -
j_call: TRBJ2-3
clone_size: -
cdr3_aa: CASTEGPPDTQYF
cdr3_nt: TGTGCCAGCACCGAAGGTCCACCAGATACGCAGTATTTT

v_call: TRBV27
d_call: TRBD1
j_call: TRBJ2-7
clone_size: -
cdr3_aa: CASRGTGTYEQYF
cdr3_nt: TGTGCCAGCAGGGGGACAGGTACCTACGAGCAGTACTTC

v_call: TRBV6-5
d_call: -
j_call: TRBJ1-6
clone_size: -
cdr3_aa: CASSYAGDGSPLHF
cdr3_nt: TGTGCCAGCAGTTACGCAGGGGACGGTTCACCCCTCCACTTT

v_call: TRBV5-4
d_call: TRBD1
j_call: TRBJ2-7
clone_size: -
cdr3_aa: CASSSGQGAFEQYF
cdr3_nt: TGTGCCAGCAGCTCGGGACAGGGGGCTTTCGAGCAGTACTTC

v_call: TRBV19
d_call: -
j_call: TRBJ2-2
clone_size: -
cdr3_aa: CASRMGQQNTGELFF
cdr3_nt: TGTGCCAGTAGGATGGGACAACAGAACACCGGGGAGCTGTTTTTT

v_call: TRBV2
d_call: -
j_call: TRBJ1-2
clone_size: -
cdr3_aa: CAIPPVAPFNYGYTF
cdr3_nt: TGTGCCATCCCCCCGGTCGCTCCTTTTAACTATGGCTACACCTTC

v_call: TRBV11-3
d_call: -
j_call: TRBJ1-1
clone_size: -
cdr3_aa: CASSLTPPGTEAFF
cdr3_nt: TGTGCCAGCAGCTTAACCCCCCCCGGAACTGAAGCTTTCTTT

v_call: TRBV5-1
d_call: TRBD2
j_call: TRBJ2-1
clone_size: -
cdr3_aa: CAGSSGGDYNEQFF
cdr3_nt: TGCGCCGGTTCTAGCGGGGGTGACTACAATGAGCAGTTCTTC

v_call: TRBV5-1
d_call: -
j_call: TRBJ1-2
clone_size: -
cdr3_aa: CASSLEVSEGGYTF
cdr3_nt: TGCGCCAGCAGCTTGGAAGTGTCGGAAGGTGGCTACACCTTC

v_call: TRBV28
d_call: TRBD2
j_call: TRBJ2-7
clone_size: -
cdr3_aa: CASNKRLAGFYRRSYEQYF
cdr3_nt: TGTGCCAGCAACAAACGACTAGCGGGGTTTTACCGACGCTCCTACGAGCAGTACTTC

v_call: TRBV4-2
d_call: -
j_call: TRBJ1-4
clone_size: -
cdr3_aa: CASSQEPGGGEKLFF
cdr3_nt: TGTGCCAGCAGCCAAGAACCCGGGGGGGGTGAAAAACTGTTTTTT

v_call: TRBV4-2
d_call: -
j_call: TRBJ2-6
clone_size: -
cdr3_aa: CASSGGALGGHSGANVLTF
cdr3_nt: TGTGCCAGCAGCGGAGGGGCTCTAGGTGGTCACTCTGGGGCCAACGTCCTGACTTTC

v_call: TRBV18
d_call: TRBD1
j_call: TRBJ1-6
clone_size: -
cdr3_aa: CASSSPGGRGSSPLHF
cdr3_nt: TGTGCCAGCTCAAGTCCAGGGGGACGAGGCTCTTCACCCCTCCACTTT

v_call: TRBV12-5
d_call: -
j_call: TRBJ2-3
clone_size: -
cdr3_aa: CASGPPRAYTDTQYF
cdr3_nt: TGTGCTAGTGGTCCCCCGAGGGCATACACAGATACGCAGTATTTT

v_call: TRBV4-2
d_call: -
j_call: TRBJ1-1
clone_size: -
cdr3_aa: CASSQVSGKHTEAFF
cdr3_nt: TGTGCCAGCAGCCAAGTCTCCGGGAAGCACACTGAAGCTTTCTTT

v_call: TRBV5-1
d_call: -
j_call: TRBJ1-6
clone_size: few
cdr3_aa: CASSLSQGGKNNSPLHF
cdr3_nt: TGCGCCAGCAGCTTGTCACAGGGTGGGAAGAATAATTCACCCCTCCACTTT

v_call: TRBV19
d_call: -
j_call: TRBJ2-2
clone_size: -
cdr3_aa: CASSIQYRNTGELFF
cdr3_nt: TGTGCCAGTAGTATCCAGTATAGGAACACCGGGGAGCTGTTTTTT

v_call: TRBV28
d_call: TRBD1
j_call: TRBJ1-2
clone_size: -
cdr3_aa: CASSSGGRGLGYTF
cdr3_nt: TGTGCCAGCAGTTCTGGGGGAAGGGGGCTTGGCTACACCTTC

v_call: TRBV2
d_call: -
j_call: TRBJ1-2
clone_size: -
cdr3_aa: CARRDPSKGGYTF
cdr3_nt: TGTGCCAGGCGAGACCCGTCGAAGGGCGGCTACACCTTC

v_call: TRBV2
d_call: -
j_call: TRBJ1-6
clone_size: once
cdr3_aa: CASIRGVGSPLHF
cdr3_nt: TGTGCCAGCATCCGAGGGGTAGGGTCACCCCTCCACTTT

v_call: TRBV4-3
d_call: -
j_call: TRBJ2-2
clone_size: -
cdr3_aa: CASSHFRGTGELFF
cdr3_nt: TGCGCCAGCAGCCATTTCAGGGGCACCGGGGAGCTGTTTTTT

v_call: TRBV5-4
d_call: -
j_call: TRBJ1-2
clone_size: -
cdr3_aa: CASSSRDGNYGYTF
cdr3_nt: TGTGCCAGCAGCAGCCGGGACGGGAACTATGGCTACACCTTC

v_call: TRBV5-1
d_call: TRBD1
j_call: TRBJ1-1
clone_size: -
cdr3_aa: CASTYRGMNTEAFF
cdr3_nt: TGCGCCAGCACCTACAGGGGGATGAACACTGAAGCTTTCTTT

v_call: TRBV7-3
d_call: -
j_call: TRBJ2-3
clone_size: -
cdr3_aa: CASSLRKADTQYF
cdr3_nt: TGTGCCAGCAGCTTAAGGAAGGCAGATACGCAGTATTTT

v_call: TRBV19
d_call: -
j_call: TRBJ2-3
clone_size: once
cdr3_aa: CASSPPLGRGRDDTQYF
cdr3_nt: TGTGCCAGTAGTCCCCCACTCGGACGGGGACGGGATGATACGCAGTATTTT

v_call: TRBV5-1
d_call: -
j_call: TRBJ2-1
clone_size: -
cdr3_aa: CASSSQRGPDDEQFF
cdr3_nt: TGCGCCAGCAGCTCCCAACGGGGGCCCGACGATGAGCAGTTCTTC

v_call: TRBV9
d_call: TRBD1
j_call: TRBJ1-3
clone_size: -
cdr3_aa: CASSPTGTGENTIYF
cdr3_nt: TGTGCCAGCAGCCCTACCGGGACAGGGGAAAACACCATATATTTT

v_call: TRBV13
d_call: -
j_call: TRBJ2-4
clone_size: -
cdr3_aa: CASSVEADIQYF
cdr3_nt: TGTGCCAGCAGCGTGGAGGCCGACATTCAGTACTTC

v_call: TRBV15
d_call: -
j_call: TRBJ2-5
clone_size: once
cdr3_aa: CATSRDRGYQETQYF
cdr3_nt: TGTGCCACCAGCAGAGATCGAGGGTACCAAGAGACCCAGTACTTC

v_call: TRBV6-1
d_call: -
j_call: TRBJ1-5
clone_size: -
cdr3_aa: CASSEAGGAINQPQHF
cdr3_nt: TGTGCCAGCAGCGAAGCGGGGGGGGCAATCAATCAGCCCCAGCATTTT

v_call: TRBV4-1
d_call: -
j_call: TRBJ1-4
clone_size: -
cdr3_aa: CASSQTVPEKLFF
cdr3_nt: TGCGCCAGCAGCCAAACTGTCCCGGAAAAACTGTTTTTT

v_call: TRBV19
d_call: -
j_call: TRBJ1-1
clone_size: -
cdr3_aa: CASCQGGGATTEAFF
cdr3_nt: TGTGCCAGTTGCCAAGGGGGGGGCGCGACCACTGAAGCTTTCTTT

v_call: TRBV30
d_call: -
j_call: TRBJ1-1
clone_size: few
cdr3_aa: CAWRPTRYTEAFF
cdr3_nt: TGTGCCTGGAGGCCGACACGTTACACTGAAGCTTTCTTT